This T cell receptor beta chain derives from a study of blood T cell repertoires in COVID-19. The wider study: Sample material is recorded as cDNA or gDNA derived from T cells, B-cell-depleted T cells, or PBMCs.

TCRdb's copy holds only in-frame clones and misses some; the assay was immunoSEQ multiplex PCR. The data hold 300,000 to 400,000 clones, with around 85% observed a single time. Germline loops: CDR1 ENHRY, CDR2 SYGVKD. The V and J ends lost 6 bases and 2 bases, in that order; junction bases with no gene match: 2. The CDR3 is made up of 15 amino acids. In its sample, this clone was seen once. Sequenced sample: PBMCs or T cells enriched from blood (not recorded which). The receptor's source is a woman aged 25 to 39 who had been exposed to COVID-19. The chain joins TRBV10-3 to TRBJ2-3; 13 nucleotides match TRBD2. CDR3: CAIRTSGRNTDTQYF. Here the CDR3 DNA reads TGTGCCATCAGGACTAGCGGGAGGAACACAGATACGCAGTATTTT.